Listed below are T cell receptor beta chains from one sample, sequenced in a study of T cells after posttransplantation cyclophosphamide. Measured with immunoSEQ multiplex PCR; TCRdb has only the in-frame clones, and not every one. The repertoire holds tens of thousands of clones, with nearly 99% as singletons. Sequenced material: naive CD4+ T cells sorted from PBMCs. All receptors derive from a man aged 40-50 years in good health, CMV-negative, and a related stem cell transplant donor. Both conserved end residues are part of each CDR3. Each record gives: clone size, D gene, CDR3 length, J gene, V gene, CDR3 protein, CDR3 DNA. A D gene is named only where the DNA matches it firmly. Some rows mark clone size as missing; the rest say once, few, many or name a class of expanded clone.

. | . | 17 | TRBJ2-1 | TRBV21-1 | CASSKVVSGSSYNEQFF | TGTGCCAGCAGCAAAGTAGTTAGCGGGAGCTCCTACAATGAGCAGTTCTTC
. | TRBD1 | 15 | TRBJ2-3 | TRBV5-6 | CASSRGGQGGDTQYF | TGTGCCAGCAGCCGGGGAGGACAGGGTGGAGATACGCAGTATTTT
. | TRBD1 | 14 | TRBJ2-5 | TRBV28 | CASSPGQAQETQYF | TGTGCCAGCAGCCCCGGACAGGCCCAAGAGACCCAGTACTTC
. | . | 15 | TRBJ1-1 | TRBV30 | CAWSVLGALGAEAFF | TGTGCCTGGAGTGTACTGGGGGCTCTCGGGGCTGAAGCTTTCTTT
once | . | 13 | TRBJ1-6 | TRBV29-1 | CSAQQGGNPPLHF | TGCAGCGCACAACAGGGTGGGAACCCACCCCTCCACTTT
once | TRBD1 | 13 | TRBJ1-4 | TRBV29-1 | CSVGTGGNEKLFF | TGCAGCGTTGGGACAGGGGGTAATGAAAAACTGTTTTTT
. | . | 18 | TRBJ2-2 | TRBV7-7 | CASRNRQRTWPDTGELFF | TGTGCTAGCAGGAATAGACAGAGGACCTGGCCGGACACCGGGGAGCTGTTTTTT
. | . | 14 | TRBJ1-5 | TRBV28 | CASVKQGLNQPQHF | TGTGCCAGCGTAAAACAGGGTTTAAATCAGCCCCAGCATTTT
. | TRBD1 | 16 | TRBJ2-2 | TRBV7-9 | CASSPGTGGNTGELFF | TGTGCCAGCAGCCCGGGGACAGGGGGCAACACCGGGGAGCTGTTTTTT
. | TRBD1 | 14 | TRBJ2-5 | TRBV5-6 | CASSAWDRQETQYF | TGTGCCAGCAGCGCCTGGGACAGGCAAGAGACCCAGTACTTC
. | TRBD2 | 18 | TRBJ2-1 | TRBV6-4 | CASSLLAGKYSGNNEQFF | TGTGCCAGCAGCTTACTAGCGGGAAAATACTCGGGGAACAATGAGCAGTTCTTC
. | TRBD1 | 15 | TRBJ2-7 | TRBV7-8 | CASSLVLTGNYEQYF | TGTGCCAGCAGCTTAGTCCTGACAGGGAACTACGAGCAGTACTTC
. | . | 13 | TRBJ2-5 | TRBV7-7 | CASSQDSQETQYF | TGTGCCAGCAGCCAGGACAGCCAAGAGACCCAGTACTTC
. | . | 11 | TRBJ1-1 | TRBV28 | CASSPHTEAFF | TGTGCCAGCAGCCCTCACACTGAAGCTTTCTTT
. | . | 15 | TRBJ1-4 | TRBV28 | CASSPHGVTNEKLFF | TGTGCCAGCAGCCCTCACGGGGTGACTAATGAAAAACTGTTTTTT
. | . | 12 | TRBJ1-2 | TRBV5-1 | CASSLDGYGYTF | TGCGCCAGCAGCTTGGACGGCTATGGCTACACCTTC
. | TRBD2 | 16 | TRBJ2-5 | TRBV7-2 | CASRPTSGRADETQYF | TGTGCCAGCAGGCCAACTAGCGGGAGGGCCGATGAGACCCAGTACTTC
. | TRBD1 | 15 | TRBJ2-2 | TRBV9 | CASSGGQGITGELFF | TGTGCCAGCAGCGGGGGACAGGGTATCACCGGGGAGCTGTTTTTT
. | . | 16 | TRBJ2-1 | TRBV6-1 | CASSEAPGFSYNEQFF | TGTGCCAGCAGTGAAGCGCCAGGTTTCTCCTACAATGAGCAGTTCTTC
. | . | 13 | TRBJ2-7 | TRBV19 | CASSTTGNGEQYF | TGTGCCAGTAGTACTACAGGGAATGGCGAGCAGTACTTC
few | . | 13 | TRBJ2-4 | TRBV6-5 | CATGRGVGNIQYF | TGTGCCACTGGGAGGGGGGTGGGAAACATTCAGTACTTC
. | TRBD1 | 16 | TRBJ2-5 | TRBV9 | CASSFTGTGGQETQYF | TGTGCCAGCAGCTTCACCGGGACAGGGGGCCAAGAGACCCAGTACTTC
. | . | 14 | TRBJ2-2 | TRBV2 | CASSEIQGSGELFF | TGTGCCAGCAGTGAGATCCAGGGGTCCGGGGAGCTGTTTTTT
. | . | 13 | TRBJ1-1 | TRBV6-5 | CASSYSMNTEAFF | TGTGCCAGCAGTTACAGCATGAACACTGAAGCTTTCTTT
. | TRBD1 | 14 | TRBJ1-1 | TRBV6-4 | CASSIGQGGTEAFF | TGTGCCAGCAGTATTGGACAGGGAGGCACTGAAGCTTTCTTT
. | . | 14 | TRBJ1-1 | TRBV2 | CASREGTSDTEAFF | TGTGCCAGCAGGGAAGGGACTTCTGACACTGAAGCTTTCTTT
. | TRBD1 | 13 | TRBJ2-7 | TRBV18 | CASSPGTGNEQYF | TGTGCCAGCTCACCCGGGACAGGGAACGAGCAGTACTTC
. | TRBD1 | 14 | TRBJ1-2 | TRBV11-2 | CASTTTGADYGYTF | TGTGCCAGCACCACTACAGGGGCGGACTATGGCTACACCTTC
once | . | 15 | TRBJ1-2 | TRBV18 | CASSPIANGDRGYTF | TGTGCCAGCTCACCAATAGCTAACGGCGACCGTGGCTACACCTTC
. | TRBD1 | 15 | TRBJ2-1 | TRBV28 | CASSSTGVFYNEQFF | TGTGCCAGCAGTTCGACAGGGGTATTCTACAATGAGCAGTTCTTC
. | . | 13 | TRBJ1-5 | TRBV30 | CAWSVRQGQPQHF | TGTGCCTGGAGTGTACGACAAGGTCAGCCCCAGCATTTT
once | TRBD1 | 16 | TRBJ1-3 | TRBV9 | CASSDLPGQGGNTIYF | TGTGCCAGCAGCGACCTCCCGGGACAGGGTGGAAACACCATATATTTT
. | . | 15 | TRBJ1-3 | TRBV4-3 | CASSQEFISGNTIYF | TGCGCCAGCAGCCAAGAATTCATCTCTGGAAACACCATATATTTT
. | . | 15 | TRBJ2-5 | TRBV2 | CASSAAGGWGETQYF | TGTGCCAGCAGTGCGGCAGGGGGGTGGGGAGAGACCCAGTACTTC
. | . | 14 | TRBJ2-7 | TRBV11-2 | CASTYLGGEGGQYF | TGTGCCAGCACCTACTTAGGGGGGGAAGGCGGGCAGTACTTC
. | . | 15 | TRBJ2-3 | TRBV5-1 | CASSLRQGSTDTQYF | TGCGCCAGCAGCTTGCGCCAGGGTAGCACAGATACGCAGTATTTT
. | TRBD1 | 16 | TRBJ1-4 | TRBV30 | CAWLPKQQGLGEKLFF | TGTGCCTGGCTCCCGAAACAACAGGGGTTGGGGGAAAAACTGTTTTTT
. | TRBD2 | 13 | TRBJ2-7 | TRBV10-3 | CAIKSGSSYEQYF | TGTGCCATCAAAAGCGGGAGCTCCTACGAGCAGTACTTC
. | TRBD2 | 16 | TRBJ2-5 | TRBV11-2 | CASSLVGSGGTETQYF | TGTGCCAGCAGCTTAGTGGGTTCGGGAGGGACGGAGACCCAGTACTTC
. | . | 14 | TRBJ2-3 | TRBV5-1 | CASSLAGGRDTQYF | TGCGCCAGCAGCTTGGCCGGGGGGCGAGATACGCAGTATTTT
. | TRBD2 | 19 | TRBJ2-7 | TRBV5-1 | CASSLGTSGRARSYYEQYF | TGCGCCAGCAGCTTGGGCACTAGCGGGAGGGCCAGGTCGTACTACGAGCAGTACTTC
. | . | 17 | TRBJ1-5 | TRBV27 | CASSLSVATRGNQPQHF | TGTGCCAGCAGTTTATCGGTGGCAACCCGGGGCAATCAGCCCCAGCATTTT
. | TRBD1 | 14 | TRBJ2-5 | TRBV30 | CAWSVGQGQGTQYF | TGTGCCTGGAGTGTTGGACAGGGACAGGGGACCCAGTACTTC
. | . | 15 | TRBJ2-1 | TRBV11-1 | CASSLGGNAYNEQFF | TGTGCCAGCAGCTTAGGAGGGAATGCCTACAATGAGCAGTTCTTC
once | . | 15 | TRBJ2-3 | TRBV28 | CASKQGGREEDTQYF | TGTGCCAGCAAACAGGGGGGACGGGAGGAGGATACGCAGTATTTT
. | . | 13 | TRBJ1-1 | TRBV7-9 | CASRLQGNTEAFF | TGTGCCAGCAGACTACAGGGGAACACTGAAGCTTTCTTT
once | TRBD2 | 18 | TRBJ2-5 | TRBV5-1 | CASSPGLAGGPSRETQYF | TGCGCCAGCAGCCCTGGACTAGCGGGAGGGCCCTCGAGGGAGACCCAGTACTTC
. | . | 13 | TRBJ2-7 | TRBV15 | CATSRDLLYEQYF | TGTGCCACCAGCAGAGACCTCCTCTACGAGCAGTACTTC